This T cell receptor (beta chain) was recovered during a study of blood T cell repertoires in COVID-19. The authors' processing: Estimation of nucleated cell counts relied on the amplification of reference gene primers. Only in-frame clones appear in the TCRdb table, and some are missing; sequencing was by immunoSEQ multiplex PCR. V and J calls and clone size are those listed in that table; D and trimming were worked out from the DNA. The data hold a few hundred thousand clones, with 80% to 90% observed a single time. The source is an elderly woman with acute or convalescent COVID-19. The sequenced sample consisted of peripheral blood.

The CDR3 DNA reads TGCGCCAGCAGCAGAGAGACAGGGGGCGCGTATGGCTACACCTTC. It specifies CASSRETGGAYGYTF. The chain links TRBV5-1 to TRBJ1-2; 10 nucleotides agree with TRBD1. CDR3 length: 15 residues. J was trimmed by 5 bases and V by 4 bases; bases with no gene match: 8. Germline V gene data show CDR1 as SGHRS and CDR2 as YFSETQ. Supplemented by reference TRBV5-1 and TRBJ1-2, the full variable domain reads KAGVTQTPRYLIKTRGQQVTLSCSPISGHRSVSWYQQTPGQGLQFLFEYFSETQRNKGNFPGRFSGRQFSNSRSEMNVSTLELGDSALYLCASSRETGGAYGYTFGSGTRLTVV.